This T cell receptor (beta chain) was recovered during a study of T-cell memory formation after mild COVID-19. Across the study: The TCR clusters were mostly specific to one donor. Broader study findings: Later expanders leaned toward CD4+, whereas clones contracting from day 15 to 85 were balanced CD4/CD8.

This CDR3 is built from 15 residues. Per the germline V gene, CDR1 is SNHLY and CDR2 is FYNNEI. The V end was cut by 3 bases, the J end by 6 bases, with 14 bases between. Amplification by 5'RACE using constant-segment primers produced TCR alpha and TCR beta cDNA libraries that carried sample barcodes and UMIs. MiXCR, applied by TCRdb to the 5' RACE reads, yields one record per CDR3 protein. This table holds 350,000 or so distinct CDR3 sequences, under 25% found once. As for this clonotype: The target antigen is unknown.

Sample: PBMCs or a T cell subset sorted from them (not recorded which). The chain links TRBV2 to TRBJ2-2; the D is unclear. The sequence was collected from an adult woman who had mild COVID-19 (a few samples of this study predate the infection). Cell type and time point are not known. The CDR3 here is CASSDLGRYAGELFF. The CDR3 nucleotides are TGTGCCAGCAGTGACTTGGGCAGATACGCCGGGGAGCTGTTTTTT. The full variable domain, its missing parts supplied by reference TRBV2 and TRBJ2-2, is EPEVTQTPSHQVTQMGQEVILRCVPISNHLYFYWYRQILGQKVEFLVSFYNNEISEKSEIFDDQFSVERPDGSNFTLKIRSTKLEDSAMYFCASSDLGRYAGELFFGEGSRLTVL.